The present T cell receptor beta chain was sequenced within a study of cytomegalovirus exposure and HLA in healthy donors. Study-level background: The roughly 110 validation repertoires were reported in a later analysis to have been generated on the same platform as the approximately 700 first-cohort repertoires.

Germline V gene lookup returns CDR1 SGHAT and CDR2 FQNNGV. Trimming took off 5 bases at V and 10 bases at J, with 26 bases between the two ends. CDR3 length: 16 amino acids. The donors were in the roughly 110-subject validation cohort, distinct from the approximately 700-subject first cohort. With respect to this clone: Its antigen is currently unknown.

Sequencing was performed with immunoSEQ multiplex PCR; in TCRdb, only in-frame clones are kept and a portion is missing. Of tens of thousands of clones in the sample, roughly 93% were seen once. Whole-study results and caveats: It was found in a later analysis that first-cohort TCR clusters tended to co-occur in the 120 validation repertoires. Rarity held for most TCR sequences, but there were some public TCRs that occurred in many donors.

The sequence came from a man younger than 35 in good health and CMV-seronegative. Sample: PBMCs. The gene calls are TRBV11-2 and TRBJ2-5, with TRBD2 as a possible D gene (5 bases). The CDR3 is CASSRGDTSTARGQYF. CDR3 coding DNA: TGTGCCAGCAGCCGGGGAGACACCTCAACCGCCCGGGGCCAGTACTTC. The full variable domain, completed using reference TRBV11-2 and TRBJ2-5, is EAGVAQSPRYKIIEKRQSVAFWCNPISGHATLYWYQQILGQGPKLLIQFQNNGVVDDSQLPKDRFSAERLKGVDSTLKIQPAKLEDSAVYLCASSRGDTSTARGQYFGPGTRLLVL.